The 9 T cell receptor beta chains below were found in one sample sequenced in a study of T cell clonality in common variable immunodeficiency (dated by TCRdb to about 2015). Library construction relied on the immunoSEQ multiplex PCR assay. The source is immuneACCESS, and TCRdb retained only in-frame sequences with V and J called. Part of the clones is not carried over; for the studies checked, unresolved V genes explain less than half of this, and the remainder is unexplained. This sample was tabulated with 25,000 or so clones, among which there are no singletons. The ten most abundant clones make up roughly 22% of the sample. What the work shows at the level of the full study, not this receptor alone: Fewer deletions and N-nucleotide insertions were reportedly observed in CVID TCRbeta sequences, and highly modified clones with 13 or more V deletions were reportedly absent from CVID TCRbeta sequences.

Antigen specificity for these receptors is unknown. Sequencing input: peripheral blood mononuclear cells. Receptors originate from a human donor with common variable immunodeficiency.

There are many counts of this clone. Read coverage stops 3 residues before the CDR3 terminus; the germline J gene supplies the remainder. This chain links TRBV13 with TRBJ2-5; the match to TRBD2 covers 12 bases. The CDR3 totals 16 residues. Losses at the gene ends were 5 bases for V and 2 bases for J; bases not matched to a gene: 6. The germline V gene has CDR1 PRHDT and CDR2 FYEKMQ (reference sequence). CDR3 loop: CASSLRLAGVQETQYF. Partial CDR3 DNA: TGTGCCAGCAGCCTGAGACTAGCGGGAGTACAAGAGACC.

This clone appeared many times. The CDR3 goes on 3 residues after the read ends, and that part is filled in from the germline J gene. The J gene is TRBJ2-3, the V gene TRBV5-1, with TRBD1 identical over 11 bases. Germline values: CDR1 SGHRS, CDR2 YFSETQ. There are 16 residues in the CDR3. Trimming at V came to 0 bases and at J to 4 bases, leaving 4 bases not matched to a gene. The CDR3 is CASSLAGTGGADTQYF. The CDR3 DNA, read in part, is TGCGCCAGCAGCTTGGCGGGGACAGGGGGAGCAGATACG.

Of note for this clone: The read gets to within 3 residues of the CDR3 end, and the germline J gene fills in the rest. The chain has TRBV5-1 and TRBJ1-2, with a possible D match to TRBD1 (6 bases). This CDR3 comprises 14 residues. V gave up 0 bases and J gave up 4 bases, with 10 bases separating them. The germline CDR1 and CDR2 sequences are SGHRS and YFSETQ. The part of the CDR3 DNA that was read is TGCGCCAGCAGCTTGGGACAGGCGTCCTATGGC. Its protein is CASSLGQASYG. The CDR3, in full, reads CASSLGQASYGYTF.

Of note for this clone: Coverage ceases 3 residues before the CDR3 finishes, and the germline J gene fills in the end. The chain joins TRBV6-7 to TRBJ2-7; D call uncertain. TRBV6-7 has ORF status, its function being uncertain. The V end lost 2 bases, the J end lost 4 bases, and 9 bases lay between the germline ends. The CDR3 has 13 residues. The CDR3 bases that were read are TGTGCCAGCAGTTACAGGGTCCCTTACGAG. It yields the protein CASSYRVPYE. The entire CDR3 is CASSYRVPYEQYF.

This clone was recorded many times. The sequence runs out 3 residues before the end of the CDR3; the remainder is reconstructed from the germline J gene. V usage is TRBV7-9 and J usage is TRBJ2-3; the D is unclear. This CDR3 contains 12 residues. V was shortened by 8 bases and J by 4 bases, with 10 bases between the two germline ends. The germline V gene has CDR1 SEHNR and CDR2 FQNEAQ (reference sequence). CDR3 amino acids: CASRDSADTQYF. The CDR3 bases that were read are TGTGCCAGCCGTGACTCGGCAGATACG.

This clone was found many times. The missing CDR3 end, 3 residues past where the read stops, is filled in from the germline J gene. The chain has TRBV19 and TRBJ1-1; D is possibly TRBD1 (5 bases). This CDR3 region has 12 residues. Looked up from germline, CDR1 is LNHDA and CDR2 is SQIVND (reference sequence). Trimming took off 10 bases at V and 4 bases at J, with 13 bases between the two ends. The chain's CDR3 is CAIRTQRTEAFF. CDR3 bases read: TGTGCCATTCGGACACAGCGCACTGAA.

The sequenced CDR3 bases are TGCGCCAGCAGAACAGGGGGCACTGAA. Encoded protein: CASRTGGTE. The full CDR3 sequence reads CASRTGGTEAFF. The gene calls are TRBV5-1 and TRBJ1-1; 8 nucleotides match TRBD1. Read coverage stops 3 residues before the CDR3 terminus; the germline J gene supplies the remainder. CDR1 and CDR2 (germline): SGHRS, YFSETQ. V shed 5 bases and J 4 bases; nucleotides not matched to a gene: 1. The CDR3 is 12 residues long.

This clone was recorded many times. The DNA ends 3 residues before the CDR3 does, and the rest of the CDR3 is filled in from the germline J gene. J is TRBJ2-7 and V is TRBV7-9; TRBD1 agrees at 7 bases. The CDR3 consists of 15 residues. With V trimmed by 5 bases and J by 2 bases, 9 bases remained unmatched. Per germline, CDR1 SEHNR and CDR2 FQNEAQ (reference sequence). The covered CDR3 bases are TGTGCCAGCAGCCACCCCTGGACAGGACCCTACGAG. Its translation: CASSHPWTGPYE. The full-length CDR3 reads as CASSHPWTGPYEQYF.

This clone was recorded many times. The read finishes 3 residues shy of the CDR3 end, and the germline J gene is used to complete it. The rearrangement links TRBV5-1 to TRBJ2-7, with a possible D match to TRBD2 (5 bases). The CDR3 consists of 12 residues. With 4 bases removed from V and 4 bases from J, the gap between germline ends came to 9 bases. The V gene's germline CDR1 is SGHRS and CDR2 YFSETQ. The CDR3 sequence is CASSTEGYEQYF. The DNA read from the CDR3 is TGCGCCAGCAGCACCGAGGGTTACGAG.